One sample yielded the 29 T cell receptor beta chains listed below, sequenced in a study of CD8 T cells in ankylosing spondylitis. In TCRdb, the 5' RACE reads were re-called with MiXCR into one record per CDR3 protein. The data show roughly 370,000 distinct CDR3 sequences, around 20% seen once. The antigens for these receptors are not known. Study outcomes and limitations: Ankylosing spondylitis blood appeared to be characterized by a TCR beta motif of eight highly homologous variants.

Sequencing was performed on blood, either unsorted or a sorted T cell fraction (not recorded which). These TCRs come from a male donor with ankylosing spondylitis.

This clonotype occurred a few times. The chain employs TRBV30 and TRBJ1-6; tentative D call: TRBD1 (6 bases). The germline gives CDR1 GTSNPN, CDR2 SVGIG (reference sequence). This CDR3 has 14 residues. The ends were cut back, 2 bases at V and 7 bases at J, with 12 bases in the middle. CDR3 DNA sequence: TGTGCCTGGAGTCCCGGGACACAGAATTCACCCCTCCACTTT. This codes for CAWSPGTQNSPLHF.

The chain joins TRBV3-1 to TRBJ1-4; TRBD1 agrees at 9 bases. Unmatched junction bases numbered 4, after V lost 5 bases and J lost 6 bases. Germline CDR1 reads LGHDT; CDR2 reads YNNKEL (reference sequence). This CDR3 is 14 amino acids long. DNA for the CDR3: TGTGCCAGCAGCGGAAACAGGGGGCATGAAAAACTGTTTTTT. Translating gives CASSGNRGHEKLFF.

This clonotype was detected only a few times. This chain uses TRBV5-1 with TRBJ2-7; 8 bases align to TRBD2. After removal of 1 base from V and 0 bases from J, the junction contained 3 bases not matched to a gene. CDR3 length: 15 amino acids. Germline V gene lookup returns CDR1 SGHRS and CDR2 YFSETQ. The CDR3 sequence is CASSLLTSGSYEQYF. Here the CDR3 DNA reads TGCGCCAGCAGCTTGTTAACTAGCGGCTCCTACGAGCAGTACTTC.

J is TRBJ1-3 and V is TRBV7-2; D gene uncertain. The germline V and J ends were trimmed by 1 base and 2 bases, with 9 bases remaining between them. The CDR3 totals 15 residues. CDR1 is SGHTA, CDR2 FQGNSA, per germline. Written as DNA, the CDR3 is TGTGCCAGCAGCTTAGGGCGGCTGGCTGGAAACACCATATATTTT. As protein: CASSLGRLAGNTIYF.

This clonotype came up a few times. The rearrangement links TRBV27 to TRBJ2-1; 8 nucleotides line up with TRBD2. Germline V gene sequence: CDR1 MNHEY, CDR2 SMNVEV (reference sequence). V trimming: 5 bases; J trimming: 2 bases; junction bases outside the gene matches: 5. This CDR3 has 15 amino acids. The CDR3 loop reads CASSESGSAYNEQFF. The CDR3 nucleotides read TGTGCCAGCAGTGAAAGCGGGAGTGCCTACAATGAGCAGTTCTTC.

The genes are TRBV7-9 and TRBJ2-1; TRBD2 matches 8 bases. The junction had 3 bases not matched to a gene; V was cut back by 4 bases and J by 4 bases. The CDR3 consists of 14 residues. The germline CDR1 and CDR2 sequences are SEHNR and FQNEAQ (reference sequence). CDR3 in amino acids: CASSYRGGYNEQFF. The CDR3 region has the DNA TGTGCCAGCAGCTACCGGGGGGGGTACAATGAGCAGTTCTTC. The full variable domain, in which reference TRBV7-9 and TRBJ2-1 provide the parts outside the CDR3, is DTGVSQNPRHKITKRGQNVTFRCDPISEHNRLYWYRQTLGQGPEFLTYFQNEAQLEKSRLLSDRFSAERPKGSFSTLEIQRTEQGDSAMYLCASSYRGGYNEQFFGPGTRLTVL.

The chain couples TRBV29-1 to TRBJ2-1; D call uncertain. Trimming stripped 7 bases from V and 7 bases from J, with 8 bases between. CDR1 is SQVTM and CDR2 is ANQGSEA in the germline V gene. The CDR3 has 10 residues. The CDR3 coding sequence is TGCAGCGCTCAGGAGAATGAGCAGTTCTTC. Protein product: CSAQENEQFF.

This clonotype was observed a few times. This chain uses TRBV2 with TRBJ2-7; a weak D match, TRBD2 (6 bases). CDR1 and CDR2 from the germline V gene are SNHLY and FYNNEI. The CDR3 totals 14 residues. Trimming took 7 bases from V and 0 from J, leaving 13 bases between them. DNA for the CDR3: TGTGCCAGCAAGGGCAGGACTAACTCCTACGAGCAGTACTTC. This codes for CASKGRTNSYEQYF.

The genes are TRBV6-5 and TRBJ2-3; 9 bases map to TRBD2. This CDR3 has 16 residues. CDR1 is MNHEY, CDR2 SVGAGI, per germline. The trim removed 11 bases at V and 1 base at J, leaving 13 bases unmatched. In DNA, the CDR3 is TGTGCCTGTCGTAGCGGGAGAACGCTAGGCACAGATACGCAGTATTTT. The encoded protein is CACRSGRTLGTDTQYF.

The V and J genes are TRBV7-9 and TRBJ2-2; D tentatively fits TRBD1 or TRBD2 (5 bases each). Germline assignment: CDR1 SEHNR and CDR2 FQNEAQ (reference sequence). V gave up 4 bases and J gave up 4 bases, with 10 bases separating them. The CDR3 length is 14 residues. The CDR3 DNA reads TGTGCCAGCAGCTGGGGACCTACCACCGGGGAGCTGTTTTTT. Residues: CASSWGPTTGELFF.

The gene calls are TRBV5-1 and TRBJ2-7; D is ambiguous. Trimming took 4 bases from V and 1 from J, leaving 9 bases between them. The CDR3 runs to 13 residues. Germline V gene data show CDR1 as SGHRS and CDR2 as YFSETQ. The CDR3 is CASSVLVSYEQYF. CDR3 bases: TGCGCCAGCAGCGTCCTAGTTTCCTACGAGCAGTACTTC.

The genes are TRBV10-3 and TRBJ2-1, with 9 bases fitting TRBD1. The germline V gene encodes CDR1 ENHRY and CDR2 SYGVKD. V dropped 6 bases and J dropped 6; count of bases not matched to a gene: 6. The CDR3 contains 14 residues. CDR3 loop: CAIRKTGGINEQFF. The CDR3, as DNA: TGTGCCATCAGAAAGACAGGGGGGATCAATGAGCAGTTCTTC.

This rearrangement joins TRBV5-6 to TRBJ2-3; D gene uncertain. This CDR3 spans 14 amino acids. V was clipped by 3 bases and J by 2 bases, with 10 bases between them. Looked up from germline, CDR1 is SGHDT and CDR2 is YYEEEE. The CDR3 bases are TGTGCCAGCAGCTATGGAGATGTCACAGATACGCAGTATTTT. This gives the protein CASSYGDVTDTQYF.

The chain couples TRBV9 to TRBJ2-5; 10 positions agree with TRBD1. J gave up 3 bases and V 3 bases, and 8 bases lay outside the gene matches. There are 16 residues in the CDR3. Germline V gene data show CDR1 as SGDLS and CDR2 as YYNGEE. For the CDR3, the DNA is TGTGCCAGCAGCGGCCACCGGGACAGGGGAGAAGAGACCCAGTACTTC. Translating it yields CASSGHRDRGEETQYF.

This clonotype was counted between two and nine times. The chain joins TRBV9 to TRBJ2-1, with a weak D call TRBD2 (5 bases). The CDR3 loop spans 13 amino acids. Germline lookup yields CDR1 SGDLS and CDR2 YYNGEE. Trimming took off 0 bases at V and 15 bases at J, with 16 bases between the two ends. The DNA for the CDR3 is TGTGCCAGCAGCGTAGAGCCTCAAAGAGGGATGTTCTTC. As protein: CASSVEPQRGMFF.

This clonotype showed up just a few times. This sequence joins TRBV9 and TRBJ2-5, with D perhaps TRBD1 (6 bases). CDR3 length equals 14 residues. CDR1 is SGDLS and CDR2 is YYNGEE in the germline V gene. V was trimmed by 3 bases and J by 1 base, leaving 10 bases between them. The CDR3 spells CASSEQGTQETQYF. Here the CDR3 DNA reads TGTGCCAGCAGCGAACAGGGTACCCAAGAGACCCAGTACTTC.

This clonotype was recorded many times. The V call is TRBV7-2, the J call TRBJ2-7; a possible D gene is TRBD2 (6 bases). CDR3 length: 14 residues. The V gene lost 0 bases and the J gene lost 6 bases, with 12 bases spanning the gap. Germline V lookup: CDR1 SGHTA, CDR2 FQGNSA. Written as DNA, the CDR3 is TGTGCCAGCAGCTTAGCGGGAGGAAGACTCGAGCAGTACTTC. Protein: CASSLAGGRLEQYF.

V and J are TRBV6-1 and TRBJ2-3; D might be TRBD1 or TRBD2, each matching 7 bases. The germline gives CDR1 MNHNS, CDR2 SASEGT. V lost 1 base, J lost 7 bases, and 15 bases lay in between. This CDR3 is built from 15 residues. The CDR3 here is CASSEVRGGRNTQYF. DNA for the CDR3: TGTGCCAGCAGTGAAGTCAGGGGGGGTCGTAATACGCAGTATTTT.

The rearrangement uses TRBV2 and TRBJ2-2, with 9 bases aligning to TRBD1. The ends lost 4 bases at V and 5 bases at J; junction bases unmatched: 5. The germline gives CDR1 SNHLY, CDR2 FYNNEI. The CDR3 totals 15 residues. CDR3 DNA: TGTGCCAGCAGTGGGGACAGGGTAACAACCGGGGAGCTGTTTTTT. It specifies CASSGDRVTTGELFF.

This clonotype was detected only a few times. This chain uses TRBV4-1 with TRBJ2-3; the D gene is possibly TRBD2 (6 bases). CDR1 is MGHRA, CDR2 YSYEKL, per germline. V shed 0 bases and J shed 7 bases, with 11 bases lying between them. The CDR3 runs to 14 residues. CDR3 nucleotides: TGCGCCAGCAGCCAAGATCCGGGGAGGAATACGCAGTATTTT. This codes for CASSQDPGRNTQYF.

V and J are TRBV5-1 and TRBJ2-1, with D unclear. Trimming removed 0 bases from V and 6 bases from J, with 13 bases in between. CDR1 and CDR2 (germline): SGHRS, YFSETQ. CDR3 length equals 15 residues. The CDR3 loop reads CASSLESDWANEQFF. The CDR3 DNA sequence: TGCGCCAGCAGCTTGGAATCCGACTGGGCCAATGAGCAGTTCTTC. Using reference TRBV5-1 and TRBJ2-1 for the parts outside the CDR3, the full variable domain is KAGVTQTPRYLIKTRGQQVTLSCSPISGHRSVSWYQQTPGQGLQFLFEYFSETQRNKGNFPGRFSGRQFSNSRSEMNVSTLELGDSALYLCASSLESDWANEQFFGPGTRLTVL.

V and J are TRBV12-3 or TRBV12-4 and TRBJ1-2; weak D call: TRBD1 (5 bases). Trimming stripped 5 bases from V and 7 bases from J, with 11 bases between. The length of the CDR3 is 12 residues. The CDR3 DNA reads TGTGCCAGCAGTCCGGGACCGCTTGGCTACACCTTC. Its protein is CASSPGPLGYTF.

The genes are TRBV7-9 and TRBJ1-3; D might be TRBD1 (5 bases). Germline CDR1 SEHNR, CDR2 FQNEAQ (reference sequence). V was cut by 6 bases and J by 0 bases, with 9 bases left in between. The CDR3 length is 14 residues. The DNA of the CDR3 is TGTGCCAGCAGAAGGGACTCCTCTGGAAACACCATATATTTT. This encodes CASRRDSSGNTIYF.

Only a few counts were recorded for this clonotype. The V and J genes are TRBV6-2 or TRBV6-3 and TRBJ2-7, with D possibly being TRBD1 (6 bases). The CDR3 extends over 14 amino acids. Between the trimmed V and J ends, which lost 1 base and 3 bases, there was a span of 10 bases. CDR1 and CDR2 from the germline V gene are MNHEY and SVGEGT. The CDR3 DNA reads TGTGCCAGCAGTTACTATGCGGACAGCTACGAGCAGTACTTC. Its protein product is CASSYYADSYEQYF.

This clonotype was seen only a few times. The rearrangement joins TRBV2 to TRBJ2-5, with D possibly matching TRBD2 (6 bases). Between the trimmed V and J ends, which lost 4 bases and 1 base, there was a span of 10 bases. Germline CDR1 reads SNHLY; CDR2 reads FYNNEI. The CDR3 covers 14 residues. CDR3 DNA: TGTGCCAGCAGTGCCCGGGACTCCCAAGAGACCCAGTACTTC. Its protein is CASSARDSQETQYF.

There are many counts of this clonotype. The chain combines TRBV12-3 or TRBV12-4 with TRBJ2-2, with D possibly being TRBD1 (6 bases). Trimming removed 0 bases from V and 1 base from J, with 9 bases in between. The length of the CDR3 is 16 residues. The CDR3 nucleotides read TGTGCCAGCAGTTTAGCGCCGGGACAGAACACCGGGGAGCTGTTTTTT. Protein: CASSLAPGQNTGELFF.

This clonotype was found a few times. The V call is TRBV6-5, the J call TRBJ1-1; 7 nucleotides match TRBD1. Trimming cost V 3 bases and J 4 bases; bases outside gene matches: 11. Germline V gene data show CDR1 as MNHEY and CDR2 as SVGAGI. The CDR3 covers 16 residues. CDR3 nucleotides: TGTGCCAGCAGTTATGGGACAGTGCATGGAGTCACTGAAGCTTTCTTT. Amino acids: CASSYGTVHGVTEAFF.

In this sample, this clonotype turned up once. Relative to the germline gene, one junction end is altered; a read error may explain this. The chain uses TRBV20-1 and TRBJ1-5; 9 bases agree with TRBD1. The CDR3 runs to 17 residues. Germline lookup yields CDR1 DFQATT and CDR2 SNEGSKA (reference sequence). The CDR3 DNA is TGCTGTGCTAGAGGGAACAGGGGGCGCCGGGTCAATCAGCCCCAGCATTTT. As protein: CCARGNRGRRVNQPQHF.

This clonotype was picked up one time. The chain links TRBV19 to TRBJ1-5; 8 bases match TRBD1. The J segment lost 2 bases and the V segment lost 6 bases, leaving 6 bases of the junction unmatched. The germline gives CDR1 LNHDA, CDR2 SQIVND (reference sequence). The CDR3 is 15 residues long. CDR3 nucleotides: TGTGCCAGTAGCCGGACGGGACAGGGCAATCAGCCCCAGCATTTT. Protein: CASSRTGQGNQPQHF.